Listed below are T cell receptor beta chains from one sample, sequenced in a study of cytomegalovirus exposure and HLA in healthy donors. Some clones are missing from TCRdb's copy, which holds only in-frame ones; the method was immunoSEQ multiplex PCR. The sample gives about 140,000 clones, about 80% of which show up once; roughly 6.8% is in the top ten. Sequenced sample: PBMCs. The receptor set was obtained from a man aged 40-49 years in good health and CMV-seropositive. The CDR3 runs from the conserved cysteine through the conserved F or W. D genes are given only for firm matches. The listing skips clone size in some rows; elsewhere it reads once, few, many or a size class.

clone_size: NA
j_call: TRBJ2-7
v_call: TRBV5-4
d_call: TRBD2
cdr3_nt: TGTGCCAGCAGCTTGATCGGGAGGGCGTCCTACGAGCAGTACTTC
cdr3_aa: CASSLIGRASYEQYF

clone_size: NA
j_call: TRBJ2-1
v_call: TRBV9
d_call: NA
cdr3_nt: TGTGCCAGCAGCGTAGAGGGGACTTCCCACAATGAGCAGTTCTTC
cdr3_aa: CASSVEGTSHNEQFF

clone_size: NA
j_call: TRBJ2-7
v_call: TRBV7-8
d_call: TRBD2
cdr3_nt: TGTGCCAGCAGCTTAAGACTAGCGGGGGGGACGGTCGAGCAGTACTTC
cdr3_aa: CASSLRLAGGTVEQYF

clone_size: NA
j_call: TRBJ2-3
v_call: TRBV7-2
d_call: TRBD2
cdr3_nt: TGTGCCAGCAGCCCCAGAAGGACTAGCTGGAATACGCAGTATTTT
cdr3_aa: CASSPRRTSWNTQYF

clone_size: NA
j_call: TRBJ1-4
v_call: TRBV5-4
d_call: TRBD1
cdr3_nt: TGTGCCAGCAGTCCGGGACAGGGTCGGTCAACTAATGAAAAACTGTTTTTT
cdr3_aa: CASSPGQGRSTNEKLFF

clone_size: NA
j_call: TRBJ2-2
v_call: TRBV7-9
d_call: TRBD2
cdr3_nt: TGTGCCAGCAGCAAAAGCGGGAGGGCCGTCGGGGAGCTGTTTTTT
cdr3_aa: CASSKSGRAVGELFF

clone_size: NA
j_call: TRBJ2-5
v_call: TRBV12-5
d_call: TRBD2
cdr3_nt: TGTGCTAGTGGTCCCGGGACTAGCGGAGAGACCCAGTACTTC
cdr3_aa: CASGPGTSGETQYF

clone_size: NA
j_call: TRBJ2-3
v_call: TRBV7-2
d_call: TRBD2
cdr3_nt: TGTGCCAGCAGCTTAGGGCTAGCGGGACTGGCGCAGTATTTT
cdr3_aa: CASSLGLAGLAQYF

clone_size: NA
j_call: TRBJ2-5
v_call: TRBV11-2
d_call: NA
cdr3_nt: TGTGCCAGCAGCTTAGGCAGGGTCTTGTACCAAGAGACCCAGTACTTC
cdr3_aa: CASSLGRVLYQETQYF

clone_size: few
j_call: TRBJ1-5
v_call: TRBV19
d_call: NA
cdr3_nt: TGTGCCAGTAGTAATATGAGACAGCCCCAGCATTTT
cdr3_aa: CASSNMRQPQHF

clone_size: NA
j_call: TRBJ2-1
v_call: TRBV5-1
d_call: NA
cdr3_nt: TGCGCCAGCAGCTGGGAGGGGGGTGAGCAGTTCTTC
cdr3_aa: CASSWEGGEQFF

clone_size: NA
j_call: TRBJ2-2
v_call: TRBV5-1
d_call: NA
cdr3_nt: TGCGCCAGCAGCTTGGGCACACAGAACACCGGGGAGCTGTTTTTT
cdr3_aa: CASSLGTQNTGELFF

clone_size: once
j_call: TRBJ2-3
v_call: TRBV10-1
d_call: TRBD2
cdr3_nt: TGCGCCAGCAGTGAGGGACTAGCGGGAGATGAGGATACGCAGTATTTT
cdr3_aa: CASSEGLAGDEDTQYF

clone_size: NA
j_call: TRBJ1-1
v_call: TRBV5-1
d_call: TRBD1
cdr3_nt: TGCGCCAGCAGCTTACCGGGACAGGGGGCGCGATCTAGGACTGAAGCTTTCTTT
cdr3_aa: CASSLPGQGARSRTEAFF

clone_size: NA
j_call: TRBJ2-5
v_call: TRBV30
d_call: NA
cdr3_nt: TGTGCCTGGATGAATCTAGGGGACTACCAAGAGACCCAGTACTTC
cdr3_aa: CAWMNLGDYQETQYF

clone_size: NA
j_call: TRBJ2-3
v_call: TRBV19
d_call: NA
cdr3_nt: TGTGCCAGTAGTATAGGAGGCTTACCTAGCACAGATACGCAGTATTTT
cdr3_aa: CASSIGGLPSTDTQYF

clone_size: NA
j_call: TRBJ1-3
v_call: TRBV25-1
d_call: NA
cdr3_nt: TGTGCCAGCAGTGAGGGGCAATTCGGTGGGGACACCATATATTTT
cdr3_aa: CASSEGQFGGDTIYF

clone_size: NA
j_call: TRBJ2-3
v_call: TRBV10-3
d_call: TRBD2
cdr3_nt: TGTGCCATCAGTGAGTCTACTAGCGGGAGATCCTCTAGCACAGATACGCAGTATTTT
cdr3_aa: CAISESTSGRSSSTDTQYF

clone_size: NA
j_call: TRBJ2-7
v_call: TRBV6-6
d_call: TRBD1
cdr3_nt: TGTGCCAGCACCAACCAGGGGGCGAGTTACTACGAGCAGTACTTC
cdr3_aa: CASTNQGASYYEQYF

clone_size: NA
j_call: TRBJ2-5
v_call: TRBV18
d_call: TRBD1
cdr3_nt: TGTGCCAGCTCAGCCACCAGGGGGCGCCTTGAGACCCAGTACTTC
cdr3_aa: CASSATRGRLETQYF

clone_size: NA
j_call: TRBJ2-7
v_call: TRBV28
d_call: NA
cdr3_nt: TGTGCCAGCAGTCTCTACGGGGGGCTCGACGAGCAGTACTTC
cdr3_aa: CASSLYGGLDEQYF

clone_size: few
j_call: TRBJ2-7
v_call: TRBV4-1
d_call: TRBD1
cdr3_nt: TGCGCCAGCAGCCAAGATAGGCAGGGGGCGTACGAGCAGTACTTC
cdr3_aa: CASSQDRQGAYEQYF

clone_size: NA
j_call: TRBJ1-3
v_call: TRBV5-1
d_call: NA
cdr3_nt: TGCGCCAGCAGCCTGGGGGAGCAGTCTGGAAACACCATATATTTT
cdr3_aa: CASSLGEQSGNTIYF

clone_size: NA
j_call: TRBJ2-7
v_call: TRBV27
d_call: NA
cdr3_nt: TGTGCCAGCGGGGTATCAGACAGCTTCTACGAGCAGTACTTC
cdr3_aa: CASGVSDSFYEQYF

clone_size: NA
j_call: TRBJ2-1
v_call: TRBV5-6
d_call: NA
cdr3_nt: TGTGCCAGCAGCTTGTTATTTACCTACAATGAGCAGTTCTTC
cdr3_aa: CASSLLFTYNEQFF

clone_size: NA
j_call: TRBJ2-5
v_call: TRBV19
d_call: TRBD1
cdr3_nt: TGTGCCAGTAGTCTTGGGACAGGGGTCCAAGAGACCCAGTACTTC
cdr3_aa: CASSLGTGVQETQYF

clone_size: NA
j_call: TRBJ2-2
v_call: TRBV10-2
d_call: NA
cdr3_nt: TGCGCCAGCAGGGTAGCGGCGAACATCGGGGAGCTGTTTTTT
cdr3_aa: CASRVAANIGELFF

clone_size: few
j_call: TRBJ2-7
v_call: TRBV5-8
d_call: NA
cdr3_nt: TGTGCCAGCAGCGCGAGGAGGGACGAGCAGTACTTC
cdr3_aa: CASSARRDEQYF

clone_size: once
j_call: TRBJ2-7
v_call: TRBV6-1
d_call: NA
cdr3_nt: TGTGCCAGCAGAAGCCACAGCTCTCCTCCCTACGAGCAGTACTTC
cdr3_aa: CASRSHSSPPYEQYF